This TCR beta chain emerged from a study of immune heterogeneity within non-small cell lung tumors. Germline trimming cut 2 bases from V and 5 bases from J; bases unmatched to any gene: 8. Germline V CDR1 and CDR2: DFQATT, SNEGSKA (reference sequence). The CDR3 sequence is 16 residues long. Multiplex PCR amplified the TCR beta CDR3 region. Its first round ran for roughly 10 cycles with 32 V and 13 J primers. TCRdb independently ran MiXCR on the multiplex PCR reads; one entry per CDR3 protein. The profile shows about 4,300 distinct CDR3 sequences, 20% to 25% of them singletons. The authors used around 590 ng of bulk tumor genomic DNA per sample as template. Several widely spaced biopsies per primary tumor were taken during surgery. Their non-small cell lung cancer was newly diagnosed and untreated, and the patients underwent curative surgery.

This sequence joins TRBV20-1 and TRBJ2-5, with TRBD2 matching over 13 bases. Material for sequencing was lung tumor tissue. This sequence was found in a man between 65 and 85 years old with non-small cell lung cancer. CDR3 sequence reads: CSARLPTSGRPETQYF. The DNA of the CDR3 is TGCAGTGCTAGACTACCGACTAGCGGGAGGCCGGAGACCCAGTACTTC.